This T cell receptor (beta chain) was identified during a study of blood T cell repertoires in COVID-19. The germline CDR1 and CDR2 sequences are DFQATT and SNEGSKA (reference sequence). This CDR3 contains 15 residues. V shed 3 bases, J shed 4 bases, and the junction held 9 bases outside the gene matches. Libraries were prepared by immunoSEQ multiplex PCR; TCRdb keeps only in-frame clonotypes and omits some of them. Here the sample spans around 150,000 clones, roughly 90% being singletons. The J gene is TRBJ2-7, the V gene TRBV20-1, with 10 bases identical to TRBD2. Sample: peripheral blood. This TCR came from a man in his late teens or twenties with acute or convalescent COVID-19. CDR3 protein: CSASLLAGRVYEQYF. Here the CDR3 DNA reads TGCAGTGCTAGTTTACTAGCGGGGAGAGTGTACGAGCAGTACTTC.